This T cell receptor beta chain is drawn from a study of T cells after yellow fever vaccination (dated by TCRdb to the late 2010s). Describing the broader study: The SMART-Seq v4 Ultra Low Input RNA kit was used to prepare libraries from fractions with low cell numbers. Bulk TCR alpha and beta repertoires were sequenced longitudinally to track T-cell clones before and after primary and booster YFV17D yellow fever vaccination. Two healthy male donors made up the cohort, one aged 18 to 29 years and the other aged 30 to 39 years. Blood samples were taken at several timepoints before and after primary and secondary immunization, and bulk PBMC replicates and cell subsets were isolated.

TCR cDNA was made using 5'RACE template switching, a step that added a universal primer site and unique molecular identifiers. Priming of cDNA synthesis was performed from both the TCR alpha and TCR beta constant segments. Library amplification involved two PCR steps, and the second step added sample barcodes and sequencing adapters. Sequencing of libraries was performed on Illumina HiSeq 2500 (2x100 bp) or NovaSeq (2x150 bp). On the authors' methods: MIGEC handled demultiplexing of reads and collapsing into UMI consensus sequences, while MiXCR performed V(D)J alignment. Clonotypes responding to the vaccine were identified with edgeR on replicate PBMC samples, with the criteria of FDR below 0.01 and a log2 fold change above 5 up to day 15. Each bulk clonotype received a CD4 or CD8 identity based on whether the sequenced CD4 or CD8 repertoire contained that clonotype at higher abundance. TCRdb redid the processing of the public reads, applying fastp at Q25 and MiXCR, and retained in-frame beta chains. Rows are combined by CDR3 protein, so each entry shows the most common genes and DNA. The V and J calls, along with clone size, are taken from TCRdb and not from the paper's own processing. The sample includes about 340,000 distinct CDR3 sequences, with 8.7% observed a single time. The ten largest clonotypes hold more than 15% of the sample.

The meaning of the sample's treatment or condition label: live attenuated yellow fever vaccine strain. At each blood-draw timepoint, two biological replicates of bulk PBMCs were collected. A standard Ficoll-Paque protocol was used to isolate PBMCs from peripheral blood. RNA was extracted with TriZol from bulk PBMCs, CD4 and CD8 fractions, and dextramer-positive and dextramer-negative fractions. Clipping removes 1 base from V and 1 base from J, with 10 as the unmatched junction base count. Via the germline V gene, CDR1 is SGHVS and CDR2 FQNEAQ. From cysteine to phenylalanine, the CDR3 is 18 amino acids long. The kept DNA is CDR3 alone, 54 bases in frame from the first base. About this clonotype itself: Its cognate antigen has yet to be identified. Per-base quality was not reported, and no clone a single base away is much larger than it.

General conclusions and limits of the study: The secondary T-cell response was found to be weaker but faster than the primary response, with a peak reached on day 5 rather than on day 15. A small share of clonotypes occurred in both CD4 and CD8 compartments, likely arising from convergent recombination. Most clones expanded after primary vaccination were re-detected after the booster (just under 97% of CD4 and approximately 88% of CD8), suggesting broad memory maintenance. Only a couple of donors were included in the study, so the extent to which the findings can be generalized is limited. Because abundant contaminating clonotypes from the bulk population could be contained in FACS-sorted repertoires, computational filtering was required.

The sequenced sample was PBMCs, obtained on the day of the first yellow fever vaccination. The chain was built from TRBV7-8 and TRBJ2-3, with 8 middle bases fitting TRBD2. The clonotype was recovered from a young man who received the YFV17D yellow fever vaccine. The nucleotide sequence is TGTGCCAGCAGCTTAGTAGTGGGACTAGTTGGGGGCACAGATACGCAGTATTTT. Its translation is CASSLVVGLVGGTDTQYF.